A selection of T cell receptor beta chains follows, all from one sample in a study of identical twins. TCRdb recomputed calls from the 5' RACE reads with MiXCR, one row per CDR3 protein. The sample carries about 810,000 distinct CDR3 sequences, approximately 13% recorded once. These data also featured in a second study, about yellow fever vaccine responses in identical twins.

Material: PBMCs. The receptors were gathered from a woman aged 18-29 years in good health. The CDR3 runs from the conserved cysteine through the conserved F or W. A D gene is named only where the DNA matches it firmly. Clone size appears in some rows only: once, few, many, or a class for an expanded clone.

v_gene	abundance	j_gene	d_gene	CDR3nt	CDR3aa
TRBV16	-	TRBJ2-4	TRBD2	TGTGCCAGCAGCCAAACTAGCGGGAGTTGGAAAAACATTCAGTACTTC	CASSQTSGSWKNIQYF
TRBV9	few	TRBJ2-3	-	TGTGCCAGCAGCTCGGACTCACCAGATACGCAGTATTTT	CASSSDSPDTQYF
TRBV15	-	TRBJ2-2	-	TGTGCCACCAGCAGAGATCTCGGCAGGGGTTACACCGGGGAGCTGTTTTTT	CATSRDLGRGYTGELFF
TRBV15	few	TRBJ2-7	TRBD2	TGTGCCACCAGCATGATAGCGGGGTCCTACGAGCAGTACTTC	CATSMIAGSYEQYF
TRBV5-1	-	TRBJ1-6	TRBD1	TGCGCCAGCAGCTTGGCCGGGACAGCCTATAATTCACCCCTCCACTTT	CASSLAGTAYNSPLHF
TRBV7-6	-	TRBJ2-3	-	TGTGCCAGCAGCCCGTTGTGGGGCCGGGGCACAGATACGCAGTATTTT	CASSPLWGRGTDTQYF
TRBV6-1	many	TRBJ1-1	-	TGTGCCAGCAGTCCCGGGGGGCTGAACACTGAAGCTTTCTTT	CASSPGGLNTEAFF
TRBV10-3	-	TRBJ2-1	TRBD1	TGTGCCATCAGTGAGACTAGGGACAGGGGAAACGATGAGCAGTTCTTC	CAISETRDRGNDEQFF
TRBV5-4	-	TRBJ2-2	-	TGTGCCAGCAGCACCGGCCTCTCCGGGGAGCTGTTTTTT	CASSTGLSGELFF
TRBV6-2/TRBV6-3	few	TRBJ2-7	TRBD2	TGTGCCTCGCAGGCTAGCGGATCCTACGAGCAGTACTTC	CASQASGSYEQYF
TRBV7-8	few	TRBJ2-3	-	TGTGCCAGCAGCCTCCACCGACCGGGCAGGTCTTCCACAGATACGCAGTATTTT	CASSLHRPGRSSTDTQYF
TRBV12-3/TRBV12-4	-	TRBJ2-1	-	TGTGCCAGCAGTTTAGGTGGGGGGCTGGCAAAACGGGGAAATGAGCAGTTCTTC	CASSLGGGLAKRGNEQFF
TRBV6-1	few	TRBJ1-5	-	TGTGCCAGCAGTGAAGTGTACCTTAGCAATCAGCCCCAGCATTTT	CASSEVYLSNQPQHF
TRBV5-1	-	TRBJ2-1	-	TGCGCCAGCAGCTTAACCCCGAGCGCCGCGAGCTCCTACAATGAGCAGTTCTTC	CASSLTPSAASSYNEQFF
TRBV5-1	-	TRBJ2-7	TRBD2	TGCGCCAGCAGCTTTAGTTCCGGGACTAGCCTCAGCGAGCAGTACTTC	CASSFSSGTSLSEQYF
TRBV7-9	-	TRBJ2-5	TRBD2	TGTGCCAGCAGCAAACCCGGGGGGGAAGAGACCCAGTACTTC	CASSKPGGEETQYF